This T cell receptor (beta chain) was captured in a study of long-term antiretroviral therapy in people with HIV. Broader study findings: ART preceded a rise in diversity that nonetheless stayed lower than in transplant donor controls.

Survey-level immunoSEQ v3.0 assays were run. Profiled with immunoSEQ multiplex PCR; TCRdb holds only in-frame clones, not every one. This sample yields under 15,000 clones, of which 82% are seen a single time; 15% to 20% belongs to the top ten. With regard to this clone: Its antigen is unidentified.

Trimming left V 7 bases short and J 0 bases short, with 6 bases between. The CDR3 covers 13 residues. Looked up from germline, CDR1 is MNHNY and CDR2 is SVGAGI (reference sequence). The clonotype was recovered from a middle-aged man with HIV. Sample: unsorted PBMCs, taken around 8.1 years after starting antiretroviral therapy. V and J are TRBV6-6 and TRBJ1-4, with D unresolved. The CDR3 spells CASKLATNEKLFF. The CDR3 DNA follows: TGTGCCAGCAAATTAGCAACTAATGAAAAACTGTTTTTT.